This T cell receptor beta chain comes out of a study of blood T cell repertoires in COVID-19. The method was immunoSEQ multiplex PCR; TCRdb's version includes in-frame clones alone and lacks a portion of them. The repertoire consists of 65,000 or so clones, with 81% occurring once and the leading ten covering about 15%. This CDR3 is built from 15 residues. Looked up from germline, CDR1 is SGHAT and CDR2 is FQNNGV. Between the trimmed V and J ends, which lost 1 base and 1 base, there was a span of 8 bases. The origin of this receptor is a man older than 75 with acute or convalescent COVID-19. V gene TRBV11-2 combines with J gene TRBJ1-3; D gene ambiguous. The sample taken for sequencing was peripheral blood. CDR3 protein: CASSLVGGSGNTIYF. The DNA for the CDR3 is TGTGCCAGCAGCTTAGTCGGAGGGTCTGGAAACACCATATATTTT.